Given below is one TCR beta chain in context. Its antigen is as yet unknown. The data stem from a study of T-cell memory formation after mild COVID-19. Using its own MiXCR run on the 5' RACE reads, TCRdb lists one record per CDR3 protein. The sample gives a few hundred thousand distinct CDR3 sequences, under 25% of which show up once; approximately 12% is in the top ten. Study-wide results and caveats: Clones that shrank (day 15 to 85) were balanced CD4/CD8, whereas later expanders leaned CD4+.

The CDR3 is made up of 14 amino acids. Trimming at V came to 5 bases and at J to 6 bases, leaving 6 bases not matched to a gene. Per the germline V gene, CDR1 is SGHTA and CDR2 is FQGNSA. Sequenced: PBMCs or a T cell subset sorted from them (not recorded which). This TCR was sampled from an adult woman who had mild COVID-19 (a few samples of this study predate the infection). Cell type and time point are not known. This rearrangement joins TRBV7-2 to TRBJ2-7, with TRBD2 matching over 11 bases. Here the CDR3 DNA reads TGTGCCAGCAGCCCCGGGACTAGCGGTGTCGAGCAGTACTTC. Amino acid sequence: CASSPGTSGVEQYF. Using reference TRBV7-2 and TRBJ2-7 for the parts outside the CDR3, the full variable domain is GAGVSQSPSNKVTEKGKDVELRCDPISGHTALYWYRQSLGQGLEFLIYFQGNSAPDKSGLPSDRFSAERTGGSVSTLTIQRTQQEDSAVYLCASSPGTSGVEQYFGPGTRLTVT.